This entry lists 17 T cell receptor beta chains sequenced from one sample in a study of T cell responses to AZD1222 COVID-19 vaccine. Generated by immunoSEQ multiplex PCR, the TCRdb table keeps only in-frame clones and is missing some. In the table there are 110,000 to 150,000 clones, over 90% of which are singletons. This material consisted of peripheral blood, taken on day 0 of AZD1222 vaccination. These receptor sequences come from an adult in good health.

This clone was seen just once. The chain combines TRBV19 with TRBJ1-1; no clear D gene. V gave up 5 bases and J gave up 9 bases, with 16 bases separating them. Germline CDR1 LNHDA, CDR2 SQIVND (reference sequence). The CDR3 has 13 residues. Written as DNA, the CDR3 is TGTGCCAGTAGTCCCGTGGACGGACTGAAAGCTTTCTTT. Encoded protein: CASSPVDGLKAFF.

The CDR3 DNA reads TGTGCCATCACCGTGGGACAGGGGAACACTGAAGCTTTCTTT. Translated: CAITVGQGNTEAFF. The chain has TRBV10-3 and TRBJ1-1; the match to TRBD1 covers 9 bases. In germline, CDR1 is ENHRY, CDR2 SYGVKD. CDR3 length: 14 residues. V lost 7 bases to trimming and J lost 1 base; unmatched junction nucleotides: 4.

This rearrangement joins TRBV28 to TRBJ1-1; no clear D gene. The CDR3 has 14 amino acids. Germline V gene sequence: CDR1 MDHEN, CDR2 SYDVKM. V lost 3 bases to trimming and J lost 0 bases, with 8 bases between them. CDR3 loop: CASSFPQVNTEAFF. The DNA for the CDR3 is TGTGCCAGCAGTTTCCCCCAGGTGAACACTGAAGCTTTCTTT.

Worth noting for this clone: Additional DNA sequences in this sample encode the identical CDR3. The chain joins TRBV12-3 or TRBV12-4 to TRBJ2-5, with 8 bases identical to TRBD1. The CDR3 contains 13 residues. J was trimmed by 4 bases and V by 6 bases; bases with no gene match: 4. CDR3 nucleotide sequence: TGTGCCAGCAGCCTTACAGGGGGAGAGACCCAGTACTTC. As protein: CASSLTGGETQYF.

This chain links TRBV18 with TRBJ1-1, with D possibly TRBD1 on 5 matching bases. The CDR3 spans 14 residues. Germline V gene data show CDR1 as KGHSH and CDR2 as LQKENI. Trimming shortened V by 5 bases and J by 3 bases, and 13 bases separated the two germline ends. CDR3 protein: CASSLPGDYTEAFF. The CDR3 coding sequence is TGTGCCAGCTCATTGCCGGGGGACTACACTGAAGCTTTCTTT.

This clone was observed a single time. The chain joins TRBV11-2 to TRBJ1-1, with 8 bases that match TRBD1. The germline V gene has CDR1 SGHAT and CDR2 FQNNGV. J was trimmed by 6 bases and V by 3 bases; bases with no gene match: 9. The CDR3 runs to 15 residues. CDR3 in DNA: TGTGCCAGCAGCTTTTTACAGGGGGAGTTACCTGAAGCTTTCTTT. Translated: CASSFLQGELPEAFF.

V usage is TRBV30 and J usage is TRBJ2-1; D may correspond to TRBD1 or TRBD2 (7 bases each). Germline CDR1 GTSNPN, CDR2 SVGIG (reference sequence). The CDR3 contains 20 residues. The V and J ends lost 0 bases and 1 base respectively, with 25 bases between them. The DNA for the CDR3 is TGTGCCTGGAGTGTACGGGGGGTTTACAGGGGTCAACGGTCCTACAATGAGCAGTTCTTC. This gives the protein CAWSVRGVYRGQRSYNEQFF.

The CDR3 DNA sequence: TGTGCCAGCAGCTCCACAACAGGACAGCCCCAGCATTTT. Residues: CASSSTTGQPQHF. The chain is built from TRBV7-8 and TRBJ1-5; TRBD1 is a possible D gene (5 bases). The CDR3 has 13 residues. V lost 4 bases and J lost 7, with 11 bases in between. CDR1 is SGHVS, CDR2 FQNEAQ, per germline.

The chain carries TRBV7-6 and TRBJ1-1, with a possible D match to TRBD1 (5 bases). The CDR3 contains 14 residues. V was pared by 1 base and J by 1 base, with 7 bases between. Per the germline V gene, CDR1 is SGHVS and CDR2 is FNYEAQ. As DNA, the CDR3 is TGTGCCAGCAGCTTAGGTGGGGGGAACACTGAAGCTTTCTTT. It yields the protein CASSLGGGNTEAFF.

CDR3 in DNA: TGTGCCAGCAGCTTAAGGGCGCCGCAGGACACTGAAGCTTTCTTT. Its translation: CASSLRAPQDTEAFF. The rearrangement uses TRBV7-9 and TRBJ1-1; no reliable D call. This CDR3 contains 15 residues. V lost 2 bases to trimming and J lost 3 bases, with 13 bases between them. In germline, CDR1 is SEHNR, CDR2 FQNEAQ (reference sequence). Full variable domain (rest looked up from reference TRBV7-9 and TRBJ1-1): DTGVSQNPRHKITKRGQNVTFRCDPISEHNRLYWYRQTLGQGPEFLTYFQNEAQLEKSRLLSDRFSAERPKGSFSTLEIQRTEQGDSAMYLCASSLRAPQDTEAFFGQGTRLTVV.

This clone occurred once. The chain combines TRBV12-3 or TRBV12-4 with TRBJ1-4; D uncertain. The ends were cut back, 3 bases at V and 8 bases at J, with 7 bases in the middle. The CDR3 extends over 12 amino acids. The CDR3 region is CASSFAREKLFF. CDR3 in DNA: TGTGCCAGCAGTTTCGCCAGGGAAAAACTGTTTTTT.

The chain is built from TRBV19 and TRBJ2-1; TRBD2 matches 10 bases. This CDR3 contains 13 residues. V was pared by 5 bases and J by 13 bases, with 8 bases of the junction left unmatched. Germline loops: CDR1 LNHDA, CDR2 SQIVND (reference sequence). The CDR3 nucleotides read TGTGCCAGTAGTTGGCCAGCGGGAGGGCCTCAGTTCTTC. This sequence encodes CASSWPAGGPQFF.

J is TRBJ2-6 and V is TRBV3-1 (or the pseudogene TRBV3-2); a weak D match, TRBD2 (6 bases). With 4 bases removed from V and 2 bases from J, the gap between germline ends came to 15 bases. CDR3 length: 17 amino acids. Germline CDR1 LGHDT, CDR2 YNNKEL (reference sequence). For the CDR3, the DNA is TGTGCCAGCAGCCTCGGACAAGGCGGGGCTGGGGCCAACGTCCTGACTTTC. Amino acids: CASSLGQGGAGANVLTF.

The chain carries TRBV5-5 and TRBJ1-5; no firm D call. V was trimmed by 2 bases and J by 4 bases, leaving 7 bases between them. Germline CDR1 is SGHKS and CDR2 is YYEKEE (reference sequence). The CDR3 covers 13 residues. CDR3 coding DNA: TGTGCCAGCAGCTTTCTGGGAAATCAGCCCCAGCATTTT. The encoded protein is CASSFLGNQPQHF.

This clone is a singleton in its sample. The V and J genes are TRBV30 and TRBJ1-6, with D uncertain. The CDR3 loop spans 16 amino acids. CDR1 is GTSNPN and CDR2 is SVGIG in the germline V gene (reference sequence). V was cut by 2 bases and J by 10 bases, with 21 bases left in between. Here the CDR3 DNA reads TGTGCCTGGAGTCGAGCGAGATCCCCGCGTCGGTCACCCCTCCACTTT. Protein product: CAWSRARSPRRSPLHF. Using reference TRBV30 and TRBJ1-6 for the parts outside the CDR3, the full variable domain is SQTIHQWPATLVQPVGSPLSLECTVEGTSNPNLYWYRQAAGRGLQLLFYSVGIGQISSEVPQNLSASRPQDRQFILSSKKLLLSDSGFYLCAWSRARSPRRSPLHFGNGTRLTVT.

The chain joins TRBV5-1 to TRBJ2-3; 8 bases line up with TRBD1. Germline V gene lookup returns CDR1 SGHRS and CDR2 YFSETQ. Unmatched junction bases numbered 5, after V lost 4 bases and J lost 4 bases. This CDR3 contains 14 residues. This CDR3 reads CASSPRQGSDTQYF. CDR3 nucleotide sequence: TGCGCCAGCAGCCCGCGACAGGGGTCAGATACGCAGTATTTT.

V usage is TRBV11-2 and J usage is TRBJ1-4, with 7 bases aligning to TRBD1. This CDR3 contains 16 residues. Germline lookup yields CDR1 SGHAT and CDR2 FQNNGV. The V and J ends lost 5 bases and 4 bases, in that order; junction bases with no gene match: 10. CDR3: CASSLHDRVLNEKLFF. The CDR3 DNA follows: TGTGCCAGCAGCCTCCACGACAGGGTCCTTAATGAAAAACTGTTTTTT.